A selection of T cell receptor beta chains follows, all from one sample in a study of CD8 T cells in Susac syndrome. TCRdb itself ran the immunoSEQ multiplex PCR reads through MiXCR, one entry per CDR3 protein. Of 110,000 to 150,000 distinct CDR3 sequences detected, under 97% appear once; the ten largest clones hold approximately 0.08%. The sample comprised CD4+ T cells from PBMCs. The receptor set was obtained from a human donor with Susac syndrome. The CDR3 runs from the conserved cysteine through the conserved F or W. D genes are given only for firm matches. For some rows the clone size is stated as once, few or many, or as a class when expanded; others skip it.

d_call j_call clone_size v_call cdr3_aa
TRBD1 TRBJ1-5 NA TRBV15 CATSRVGQGGQPQHF
TRBD1 TRBJ1-2 NA TRBV3-1 CASSPGTASNYGYTF
TRBD2 TRBJ2-3 NA TRBV7-3 CASSSSGSGVDTQYF
NA TRBJ1-5 once TRBV28 CASSNWPAGDQPQHF
TRBD2 TRBJ2-1 NA TRBV19 CASSQGSGGDNEQFF
NA TRBJ2-2 NA TRBV27 CASSLFGTGELFF
TRBD1 TRBJ2-3 once TRBV20-1 CSAPTGPTYTQYF
NA TRBJ2-1 NA TRBV4-1 CASSQLGLTSSYNEQFF
NA TRBJ2-3 once TRBV9 CASSVLTDTQYF
TRBD1 TRBJ1-6 NA TRBV5-1 CASSLDTGGRALSPLHF
NA TRBJ2-5 NA TRBV29-1 CSVGQGQSIQETQYF
NA NA NA TRBV18 CASSPPISDTQHF
TRBD1 TRBJ2-7 NA TRBV12-3/TRBV12-4 CASSGDRVFNYEQYF
NA TRBJ1-1 NA TRBV7-9 CASTPRAEAFF
TRBD1 TRBJ1-5 NA TRBV28 CASSLQGVGNQPQHF
NA TRBJ2-7 NA TRBV2 CASSVGYEQYF
TRBD2 TRBJ2-3 NA TRBV3-1 CASSQGIAGGHDTQYF
NA TRBJ1-6 NA TRBV12-3/TRBV12-4 CASSFTANNSPLHF
NA TRBJ2-6 NA TRBV21-1 CASSSPGQGAISSGANVLTF
NA TRBJ2-1 NA TRBV20-1 CSASEASDSYNEQFF
NA TRBJ1-5 NA TRBV29-1 CSVVSGDVNQPQHF
NA TRBJ2-5 NA TRBV29-1 CSVDSQETQYF
NA TRBJ1-2 NA TRBV20-1 CSAYTGNYGYTF
NA TRBJ2-7 NA TRBV29-1 CSVGVSGDEQYF
NA TRBJ2-3 NA TRBV7-3 CASSASSAQDTQYF
NA TRBJ2-7 NA TRBV7-2 CASREWEQYF
TRBD1 TRBJ2-7 NA TRBV11-2 CASSLGGIGTAYEQYF
NA TRBJ2-5 NA TRBV25-1 CASSDELTQETQYF
NA TRBJ1-2 NA TRBV28 CASHLKPYGYTF
NA TRBJ1-2 NA TRBV2 CASSEMVVGGYTF
NA TRBJ2-5 NA TRBV5-1 CASSLGPPGPAQGTQYF
NA TRBJ2-3 NA TRBV12-3/TRBV12-4 CASRPGIQSAQYF
TRBD1 TRBJ2-3 NA TRBV6-6 CASTGQAGTDTQYF